Given below is one TCR beta chain in context. Its target is not known. Measured with immunoSEQ multiplex PCR; TCRdb has only the in-frame clones, and not every one. This table has around 130,000 clones, about 84% appearing once. The entry originates in a study of cytomegalovirus exposure and HLA in healthy donors. Study-wide findings and caveats: According to the study, about 180 TCR beta chains were cytomegalovirus-associated. The classifier, whose performance was assessed in both the original and validation cohorts, reportedly diagnosed cytomegalovirus status with high specificity and sensitivity. Most TCR sequences were rare, but some public TCRs occurred in many donors.

Germline trimming cut 1 base from V and 4 bases from J; bases unmatched to any gene: 3. There are 15 residues in the CDR3. CDR1 is SGHRS, CDR2 YFSETQ, per germline. The TCR comes from a woman aged 25 to 39 in good health and CMV-seronegative. Material: PBMCs. The chain carries TRBV5-1 and TRBJ2-5; the match to TRBD2 covers 11 bases. Written as DNA, the CDR3 is TGCGCCAGCAGCTTGTTGGGACTAGCGGTAGAGACCCAGTACTTC. Amino acids: CASSLLGLAVETQYF.